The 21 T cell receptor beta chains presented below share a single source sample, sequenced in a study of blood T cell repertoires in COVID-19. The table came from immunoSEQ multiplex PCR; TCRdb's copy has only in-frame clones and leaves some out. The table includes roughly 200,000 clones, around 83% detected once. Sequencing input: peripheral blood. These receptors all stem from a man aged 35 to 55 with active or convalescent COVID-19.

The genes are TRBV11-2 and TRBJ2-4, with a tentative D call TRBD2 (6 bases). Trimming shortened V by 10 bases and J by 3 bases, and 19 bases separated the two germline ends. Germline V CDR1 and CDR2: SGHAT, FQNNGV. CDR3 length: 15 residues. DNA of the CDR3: TGTGCCACCCTAGGGGTCAAGGGAGGCAAAAACATTCAGTACTTC. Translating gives CATLGVKGGKNIQYF.

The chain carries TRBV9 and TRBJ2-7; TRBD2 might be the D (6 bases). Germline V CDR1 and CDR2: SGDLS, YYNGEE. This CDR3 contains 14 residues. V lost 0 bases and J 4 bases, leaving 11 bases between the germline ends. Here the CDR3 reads CASSVEGLGYEQYF. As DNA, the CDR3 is TGTGCCAGCAGCGTAGAGGGACTGGGTTACGAGCAGTACTTC. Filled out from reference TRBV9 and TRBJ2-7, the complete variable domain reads DSGVTQTPKHLITATGQRVTLRCSPRSGDLSVYWYQQSLDQGLQFLIQYYNGEERAKGNILERFSAQQFPDLHSELNLSSLELGDSALYFCASSVEGLGYEQYFGPGTRLTVT.

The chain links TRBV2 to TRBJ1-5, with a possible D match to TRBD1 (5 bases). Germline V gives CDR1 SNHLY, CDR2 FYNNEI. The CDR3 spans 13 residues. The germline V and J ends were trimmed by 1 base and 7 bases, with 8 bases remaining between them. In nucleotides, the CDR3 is TGTGCCAGCAGTGAAGAGGGGCCCCAGCCCCAGCATTTT. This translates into CASSEEGPQPQHF.

The CDR3 spells CASSRGTGGDGANVLTF. For the CDR3, the DNA is TGTGCCAGCTCCCGGGGGACAGGGGGCGACGGGGCCAACGTCCTGACTTTC. The gene calls are TRBV18 and TRBJ2-6, with TRBD1 matching 12 bases. V was pared by 6 bases and J by 4 bases, with 7 bases of the junction left unmatched. The CDR3 is 17 residues long. Germline CDR1 is KGHSH and CDR2 is LQKENI.

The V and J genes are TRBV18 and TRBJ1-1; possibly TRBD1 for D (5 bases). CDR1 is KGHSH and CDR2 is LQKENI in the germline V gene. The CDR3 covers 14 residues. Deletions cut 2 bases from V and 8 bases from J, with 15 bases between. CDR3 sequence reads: CASSPIGEQSEAFF. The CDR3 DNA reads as TGTGCCAGCTCACCAATAGGGGAACAATCGGAAGCTTTCTTT.

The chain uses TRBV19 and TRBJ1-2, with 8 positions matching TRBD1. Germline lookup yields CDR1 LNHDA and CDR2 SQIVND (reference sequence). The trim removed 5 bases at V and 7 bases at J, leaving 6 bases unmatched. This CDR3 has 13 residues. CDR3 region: CASSQEDRAGYTF. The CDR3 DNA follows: TGTGCCAGTAGTCAGGAGGACAGGGCTGGCTACACCTTC.

The CDR3 here is CASSLGGSTDTQYF. The CDR3, as DNA: TGTGCCAGCAGCTTGGGCGGGAGCACAGATACGCAGTATTTT. This chain joins TRBV11-2 and TRBJ2-3; tentatively, D is TRBD2 (5 bases). V lost 3 bases and J lost 0, with 7 bases in between. Germline lookup yields CDR1 SGHAT and CDR2 FQNNGV. The CDR3 loop spans 14 amino acids.

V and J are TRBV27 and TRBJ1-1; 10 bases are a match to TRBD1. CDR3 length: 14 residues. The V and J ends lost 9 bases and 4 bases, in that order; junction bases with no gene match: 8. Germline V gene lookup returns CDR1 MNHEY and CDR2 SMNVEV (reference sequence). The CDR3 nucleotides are TGTGCCAGTAACCGGGACAGGGGAGGCACTGAAGCTTTCTTT. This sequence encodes CASNRDRGGTEAFF.

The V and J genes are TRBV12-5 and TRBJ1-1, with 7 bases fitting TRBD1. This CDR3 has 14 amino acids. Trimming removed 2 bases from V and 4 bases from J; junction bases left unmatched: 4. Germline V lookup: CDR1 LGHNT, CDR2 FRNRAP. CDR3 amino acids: CASGLLGTATEAFF. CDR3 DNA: TGTGCTAGTGGTTTGCTCGGGACAGCCACTGAAGCTTTCTTT. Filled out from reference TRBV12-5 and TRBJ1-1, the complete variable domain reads DARVTQTPRHKVTEMGQEVTMRCQPILGHNTVFWYRQTMMQGLELLAYFRNRAPLDDSGMPKDRFSAEMPDATLATLKIQPSEPRDSAVYFCASGLLGTATEAFFGQGTRLTVV.

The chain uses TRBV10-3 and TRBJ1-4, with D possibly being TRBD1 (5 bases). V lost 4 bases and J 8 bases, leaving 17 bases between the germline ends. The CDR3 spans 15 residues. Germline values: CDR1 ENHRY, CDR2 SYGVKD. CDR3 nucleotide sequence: TGTGCCATCAGTGGACAACCCGCGGGGGTGGAAAAACTGTTTTTT. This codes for CAISGQPAGVEKLFF.

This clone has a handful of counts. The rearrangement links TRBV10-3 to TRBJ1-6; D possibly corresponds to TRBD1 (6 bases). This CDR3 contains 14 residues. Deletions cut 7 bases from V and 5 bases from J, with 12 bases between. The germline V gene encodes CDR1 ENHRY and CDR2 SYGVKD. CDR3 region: CAITGTPNNSPLHF. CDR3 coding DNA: TGTGCCATCACCGGGACACCGAATAATTCACCCCTCCACTTT.

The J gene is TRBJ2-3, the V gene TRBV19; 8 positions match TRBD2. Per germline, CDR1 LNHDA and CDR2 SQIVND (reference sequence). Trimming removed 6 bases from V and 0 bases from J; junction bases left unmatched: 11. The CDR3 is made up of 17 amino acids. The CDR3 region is CASSHPRAGGSTDTQYF. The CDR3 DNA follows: TGTGCCAGTAGCCATCCTCGGGCGGGGGGTAGCACAGATACGCAGTATTTT.

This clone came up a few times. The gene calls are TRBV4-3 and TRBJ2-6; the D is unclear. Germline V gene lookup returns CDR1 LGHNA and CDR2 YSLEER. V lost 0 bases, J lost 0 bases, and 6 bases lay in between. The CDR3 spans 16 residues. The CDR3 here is CASSQDHSSGANVLTF. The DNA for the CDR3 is TGCGCCAGCAGCCAAGATCACAGCTCTGGGGCCAACGTCCTGACTTTC.

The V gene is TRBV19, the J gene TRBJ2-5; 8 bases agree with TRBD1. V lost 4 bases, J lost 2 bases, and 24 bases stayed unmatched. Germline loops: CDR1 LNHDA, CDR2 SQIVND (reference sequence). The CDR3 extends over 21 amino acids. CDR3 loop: CASSRTGPLGLGGGTQETQYF. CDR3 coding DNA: TGTGCCAGTAGTAGGACAGGGCCGTTGGGGCTAGGAGGGGGGACACAAGAGACCCAGTACTTC.

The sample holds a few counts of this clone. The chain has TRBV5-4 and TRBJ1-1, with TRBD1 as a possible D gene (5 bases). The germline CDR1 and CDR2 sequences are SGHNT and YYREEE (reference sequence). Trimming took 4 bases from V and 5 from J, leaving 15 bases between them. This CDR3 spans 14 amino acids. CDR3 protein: CASSLGTEGTEAFF. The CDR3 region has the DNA TGTGCCAGCAGCCTCGGGACGGAGGGAACTGAAGCTTTCTTT.

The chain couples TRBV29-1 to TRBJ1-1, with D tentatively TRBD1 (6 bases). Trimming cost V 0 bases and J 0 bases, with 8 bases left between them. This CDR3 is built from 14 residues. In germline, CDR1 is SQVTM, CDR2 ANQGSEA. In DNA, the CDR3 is TGCAGCGTTGAAGAGGGGGCCATGAACACTGAAGCTTTCTTT. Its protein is CSVEEGAMNTEAFF.

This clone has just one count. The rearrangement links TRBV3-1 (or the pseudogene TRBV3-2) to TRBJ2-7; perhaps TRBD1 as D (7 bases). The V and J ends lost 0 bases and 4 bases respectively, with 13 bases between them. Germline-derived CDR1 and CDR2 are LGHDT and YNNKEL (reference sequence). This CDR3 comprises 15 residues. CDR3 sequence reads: CASSQDWRGQYEQYF. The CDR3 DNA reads TGTGCCAGCAGCCAAGATTGGAGGGGGCAGTACGAGCAGTACTTC.

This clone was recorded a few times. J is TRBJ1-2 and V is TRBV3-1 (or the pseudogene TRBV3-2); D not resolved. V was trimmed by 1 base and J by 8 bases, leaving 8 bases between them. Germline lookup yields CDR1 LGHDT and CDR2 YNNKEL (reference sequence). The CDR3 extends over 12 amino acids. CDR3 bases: TGTGCCAGCAGCCAAGGAGAGGTAGGCTACACCTTC. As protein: CASSQGEVGYTF.

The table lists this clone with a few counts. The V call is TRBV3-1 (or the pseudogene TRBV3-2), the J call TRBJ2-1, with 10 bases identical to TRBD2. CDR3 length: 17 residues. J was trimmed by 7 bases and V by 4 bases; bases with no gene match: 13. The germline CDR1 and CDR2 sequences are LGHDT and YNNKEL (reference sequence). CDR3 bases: TGTGCCAGCAGCCGATCCGGTACTAGCGGGAACAGGAATGAGCAGTTCTTC. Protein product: CASSRSGTSGNRNEQFF.

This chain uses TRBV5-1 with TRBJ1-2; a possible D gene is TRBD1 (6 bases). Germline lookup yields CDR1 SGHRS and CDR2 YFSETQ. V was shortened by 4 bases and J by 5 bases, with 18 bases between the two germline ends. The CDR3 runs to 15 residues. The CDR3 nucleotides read TGCGCCAGCAGCCGCACGCCAGGGGAGGGATATGGCTACACCTTC. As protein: CASSRTPGEGYGYTF.

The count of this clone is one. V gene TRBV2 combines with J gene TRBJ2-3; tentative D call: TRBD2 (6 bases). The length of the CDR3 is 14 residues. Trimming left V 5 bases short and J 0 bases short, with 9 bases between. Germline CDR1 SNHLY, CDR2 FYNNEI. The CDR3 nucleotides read TGTGCCAGCAGTTGGGACTCCAGCACAGATACGCAGTATTTT. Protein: CASSWDSSTDTQYF. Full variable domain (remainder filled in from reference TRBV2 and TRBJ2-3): EPEVTQTPSHQVTQMGQEVILRCVPISNHLYFYWYRQILGQKVEFLVSFYNNEISEKSEIFDDQFSVERPDGSNFTLKIRSTKLEDSAMYFCASSWDSSTDTQYFGPGTRLTVL.